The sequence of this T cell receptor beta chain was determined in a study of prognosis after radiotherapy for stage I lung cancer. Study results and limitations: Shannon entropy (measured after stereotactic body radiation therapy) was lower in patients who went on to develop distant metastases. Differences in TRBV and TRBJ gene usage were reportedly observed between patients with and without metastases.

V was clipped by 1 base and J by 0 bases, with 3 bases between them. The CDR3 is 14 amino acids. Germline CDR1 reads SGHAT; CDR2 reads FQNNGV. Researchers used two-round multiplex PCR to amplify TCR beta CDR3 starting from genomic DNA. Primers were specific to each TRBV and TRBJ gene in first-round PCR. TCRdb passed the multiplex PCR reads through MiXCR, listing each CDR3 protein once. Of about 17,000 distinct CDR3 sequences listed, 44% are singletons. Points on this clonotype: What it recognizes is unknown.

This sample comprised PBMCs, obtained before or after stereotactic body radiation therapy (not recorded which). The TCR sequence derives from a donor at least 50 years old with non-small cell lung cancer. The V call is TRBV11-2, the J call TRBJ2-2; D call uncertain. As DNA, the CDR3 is TGTGCCAGCAGCTTAGTGTCGAACACCGGGGAGCTGTTTTTT. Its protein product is CASSLVSNTGELFF.